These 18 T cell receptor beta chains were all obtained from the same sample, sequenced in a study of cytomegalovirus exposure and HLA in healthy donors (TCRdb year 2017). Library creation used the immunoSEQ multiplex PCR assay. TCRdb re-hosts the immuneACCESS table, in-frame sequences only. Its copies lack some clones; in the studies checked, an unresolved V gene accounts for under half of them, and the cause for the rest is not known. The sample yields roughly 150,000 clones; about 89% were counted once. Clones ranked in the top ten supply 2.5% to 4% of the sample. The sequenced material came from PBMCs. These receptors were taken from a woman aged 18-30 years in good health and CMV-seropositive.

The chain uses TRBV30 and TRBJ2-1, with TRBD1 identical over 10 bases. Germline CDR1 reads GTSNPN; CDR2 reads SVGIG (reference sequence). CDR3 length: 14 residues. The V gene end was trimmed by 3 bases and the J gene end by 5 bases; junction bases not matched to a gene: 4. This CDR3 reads CAWSGQGENNEQFF. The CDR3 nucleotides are TGTGCCTGGAGCGGACAGGGGGAGAACAATGAGCAGTTCTTC.

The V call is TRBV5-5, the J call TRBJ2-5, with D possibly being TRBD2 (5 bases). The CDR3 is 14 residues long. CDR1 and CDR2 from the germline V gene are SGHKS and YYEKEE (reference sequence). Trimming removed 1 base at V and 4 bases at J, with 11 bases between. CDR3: CASSLMRARETQYF. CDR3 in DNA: TGTGCCAGCAGCTTGATGAGGGCCAGAGAGACCCAGTACTTC.

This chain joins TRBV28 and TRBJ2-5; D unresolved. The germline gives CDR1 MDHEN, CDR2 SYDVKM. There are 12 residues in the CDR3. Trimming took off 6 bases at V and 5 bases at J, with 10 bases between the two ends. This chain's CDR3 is CASSSTLETQYF. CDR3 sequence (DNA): TGTGCCAGCAGCTCCACTTTGGAGACCCAGTACTTC.

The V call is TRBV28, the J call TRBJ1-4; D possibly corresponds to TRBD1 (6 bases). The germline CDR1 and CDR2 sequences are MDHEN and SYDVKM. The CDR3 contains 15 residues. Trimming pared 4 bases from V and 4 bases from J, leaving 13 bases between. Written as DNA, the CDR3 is TGTGCCAGCAGTTCCACTAGGGGGGGTAATGAAAAACTGTTTTTT. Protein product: CASSSTRGGNEKLFF.

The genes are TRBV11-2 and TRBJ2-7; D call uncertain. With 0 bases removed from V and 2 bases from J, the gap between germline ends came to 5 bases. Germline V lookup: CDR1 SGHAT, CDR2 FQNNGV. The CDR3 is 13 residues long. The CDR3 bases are TGTGCCAGCAGCTTAGAGGCCCCCTACGAGCAGTACTTC. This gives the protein CASSLEAPYEQYF.

CDR3 sequence reads: CASSYSVQGAGQPQHF. CDR3 coding DNA: TGTGCCAGCAGTTACTCGGTACAGGGGGCAGGGCAGCCCCAGCATTTT. The chain uses TRBV6-6 and TRBJ1-5; TRBD1 agrees at 9 bases. CDR3 length: 16 amino acids. From germline, CDR1 is MNHNY and CDR2 SVGAGI (reference sequence). J gave up 7 bases and V 0 bases, and 7 bases lay outside the gene matches.

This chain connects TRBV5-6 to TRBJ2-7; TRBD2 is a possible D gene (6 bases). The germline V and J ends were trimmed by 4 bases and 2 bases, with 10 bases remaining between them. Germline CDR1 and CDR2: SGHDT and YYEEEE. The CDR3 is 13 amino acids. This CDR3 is CASSVGEAYEQYF. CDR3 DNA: TGTGCCAGCAGCGTAGGGGAGGCCTACGAGCAGTACTTC.

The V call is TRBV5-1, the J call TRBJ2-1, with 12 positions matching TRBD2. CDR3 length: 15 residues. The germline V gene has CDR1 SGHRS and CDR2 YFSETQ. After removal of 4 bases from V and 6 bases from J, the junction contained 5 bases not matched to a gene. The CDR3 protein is CASSHRTSGINEQFF. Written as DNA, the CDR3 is TGCGCCAGCAGCCACAGGACTAGCGGGATCAATGAGCAGTTCTTC.

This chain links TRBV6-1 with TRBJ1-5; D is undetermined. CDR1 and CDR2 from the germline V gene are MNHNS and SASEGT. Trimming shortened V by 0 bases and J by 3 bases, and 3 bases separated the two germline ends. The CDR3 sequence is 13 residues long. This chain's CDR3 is CASSEALNQPQHF. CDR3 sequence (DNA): TGTGCCAGCAGTGAAGCTCTCAATCAGCCCCAGCATTTT.

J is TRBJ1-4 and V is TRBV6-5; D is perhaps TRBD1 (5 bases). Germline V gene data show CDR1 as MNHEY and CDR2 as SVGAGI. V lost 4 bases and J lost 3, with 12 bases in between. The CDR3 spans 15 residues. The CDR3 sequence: CASSSPRGPNEKLFF. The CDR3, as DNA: TGTGCCAGCAGTTCCCCGCGGGGCCCTAATGAAAAACTGTTTTTT.

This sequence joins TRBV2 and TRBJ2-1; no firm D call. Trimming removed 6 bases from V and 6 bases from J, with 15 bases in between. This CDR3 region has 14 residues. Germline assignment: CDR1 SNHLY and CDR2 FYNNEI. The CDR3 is CASSATFGVNEQFF. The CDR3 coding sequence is TGTGCCAGCAGCGCCACGTTCGGAGTCAATGAGCAGTTCTTC.

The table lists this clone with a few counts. Written as DNA, the CDR3 is TGTGCCAGCTCACCGAGCGGCGGGGCCTACGAGCAGTACTTC. Its protein product is CASSPSGGAYEQYF. The J gene is TRBJ2-7, the V gene TRBV18, with a tentative D call TRBD2 (6 bases). The germline V and J ends were trimmed by 3 bases and 2 bases, with 11 bases remaining between them. Germline V CDR1 and CDR2: KGHSH, LQKENI. The CDR3 consists of 14 residues.

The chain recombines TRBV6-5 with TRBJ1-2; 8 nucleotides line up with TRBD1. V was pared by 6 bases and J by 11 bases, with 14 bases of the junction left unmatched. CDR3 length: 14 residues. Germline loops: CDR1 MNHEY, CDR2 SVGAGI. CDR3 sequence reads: CASSRQGRYSLYTF. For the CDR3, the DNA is TGTGCCAGCAGCAGACAGGGGAGATATTCTTTATACACCTTC.

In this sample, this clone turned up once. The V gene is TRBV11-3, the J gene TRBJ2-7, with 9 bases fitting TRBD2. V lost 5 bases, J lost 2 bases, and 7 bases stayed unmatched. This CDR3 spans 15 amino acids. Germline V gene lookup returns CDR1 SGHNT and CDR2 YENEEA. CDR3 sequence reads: CASSTVAGAPYEQYF. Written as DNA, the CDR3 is TGTGCCAGCAGCACGGTAGCGGGAGCCCCCTACGAGCAGTACTTC.

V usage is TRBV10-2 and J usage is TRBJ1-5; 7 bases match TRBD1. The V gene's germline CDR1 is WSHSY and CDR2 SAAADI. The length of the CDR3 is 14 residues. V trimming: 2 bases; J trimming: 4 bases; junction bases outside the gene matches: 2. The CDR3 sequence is CASSEGQANQPQHF. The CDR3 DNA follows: TGCGCCAGCAGTGAGGGACAGGCTAATCAGCCCCAGCATTTT.

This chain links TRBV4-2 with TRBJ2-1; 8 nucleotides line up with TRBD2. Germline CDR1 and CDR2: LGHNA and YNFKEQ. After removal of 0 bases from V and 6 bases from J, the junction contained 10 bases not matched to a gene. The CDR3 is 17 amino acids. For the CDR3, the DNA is TGTGCCAGCAGCCAAGATCTTGCCGGGAGGGTGGCCAATGAGCAGTTCTTC. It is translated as CASSQDLAGRVANEQFF.

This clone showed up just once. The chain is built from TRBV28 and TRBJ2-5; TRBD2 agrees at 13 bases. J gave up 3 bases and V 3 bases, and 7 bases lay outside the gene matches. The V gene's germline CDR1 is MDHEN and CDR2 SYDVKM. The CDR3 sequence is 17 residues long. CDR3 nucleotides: TGTGCCAGCAGTTTGGGACTAGCGGGGCTCCCCGAAGAGACCCAGTACTTC. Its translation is CASSLGLAGLPEETQYF.

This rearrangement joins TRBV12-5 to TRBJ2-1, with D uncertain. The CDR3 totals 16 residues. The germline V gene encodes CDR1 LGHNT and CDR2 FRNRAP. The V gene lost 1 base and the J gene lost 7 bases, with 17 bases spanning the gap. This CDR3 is CASGLEVGPPGNEQFF. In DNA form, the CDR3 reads TGTGCTAGTGGTTTGGAGGTTGGTCCCCCCGGGAATGAGCAGTTCTTC. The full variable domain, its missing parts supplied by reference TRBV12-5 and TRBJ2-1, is DARVTQTPRHKVTEMGQEVTMRCQPILGHNTVFWYRQTMMQGLELLAYFRNRAPLDDSGMPKDRFSAEMPDATLATLKIQPSEPRDSAVYFCASGLEVGPPGNEQFFGPGTRLTVL.